These 27 T cell receptor beta chains were all obtained from the same sample, sequenced in a study of molecular identifiers for immune sequencing clone quantification. TCRdb reanalysed the PCR reads using MiXCR and keeps one entry per CDR3 protein. The sample has 300,000 to 400,000 distinct CDR3 sequences; 20% to 25% are singletons. Sequencing was done on a sample of naive CD8+ T cells from blood, with Jurkat cell RNA spiked in. Subset reported: FACS-sorted CD8+CD4-CCR7+CD45RA+ naive T cells. Every receptor here comes from a human donor in good health. Some libraries in this study had Jurkat cell RNA spiked in.

This sequence joins TRBV5-1 and TRBJ2-5, with no clear D. Germline-derived CDR1 and CDR2 are SGHRS and YFSETQ. The CDR3 extends over 13 amino acids. Trimming removed 3 bases at V and 2 bases at J, with 8 bases between. CDR3 DNA: TGCGCCAGCAGCTCGGAACAGCAAGAGACCCAGTACTTC. Residues: CASSSEQQETQYF.

This clonotype was detected many times. This sequence joins TRBV7-6 and TRBJ2-2, with a weak D call TRBD2 (5 bases). CDR1 and CDR2 (germline): SGHVS, FNYEAQ. V dropped 4 bases and J dropped 6 bases, with 21 bases sitting between them. The CDR3 is made up of 17 amino acids. CDR3 in amino acids: CASSSTGLGSESGELFF. CDR3 coding DNA: TGTGCCAGCAGCTCGACTGGCCTCGGTAGCGAGTCCGGGGAGCTGTTTTTT.

This clonotype showed up many times. DNA of the CDR3: TGCGCCAGCAGCTGGACAGGGAATGAGCAGTTCTTC. Its translation is CASSWTGNEQFF. The chain recombines TRBV5-1 with TRBJ2-1, with 8 bases identical to TRBD1. With 3 bases clipped from V and 7 bases from J, the junction kept 0 bases outside the gene matches. Germline V CDR1 and CDR2: SGHRS, YFSETQ. The CDR3 covers 12 residues.

The sample holds a few counts of this clonotype. The genes are TRBV9 and TRBJ1-2, with D unclear. Deletions cut 4 bases from V and 6 bases from J, with 13 bases between. This CDR3 has 13 amino acids. Germline lookup yields CDR1 SGDLS and CDR2 YYNGEE. The CDR3 spells CASSPPGVNGYTF. The CDR3 region has the DNA TGTGCCAGCAGCCCCCCTGGGGTTAATGGCTACACCTTC.

Ten or more counts support this clonotype. The V gene is TRBV6-2 or TRBV6-3, the J gene TRBJ2-2, with 7 nucleotides matching TRBD1. The CDR3 runs 15 residues. Germline assignment: CDR1 MNHEY and CDR2 SVGEGT. Losses at the gene ends were 7 bases for V and 6 bases for J; bases not matched to a gene: 11. DNA of the CDR3: TGTGCCAGCAACTACAGGGGTACGGGCGCCGGGGAGCTGTTTTTT. Translation: CASNYRGTGAGELFF.

This clonotype was observed many times. V usage is TRBV29-1 and J usage is TRBJ2-1; D might be TRBD1 (6 bases). V lost 3 bases to trimming and J lost 12 bases, with 15 bases between them. Looked up from germline, CDR1 is SQVTM and CDR2 is ANQGSEA. This CDR3 spans 12 amino acids. The CDR3 protein is CSVDAVTGWQFF. Written as DNA, the CDR3 is TGCAGCGTTGACGCCGTGACAGGATGGCAGTTCTTC.

The chain recombines TRBV7-3 with TRBJ2-1; D is possibly TRBD2 (5 bases). Germline V lookup: CDR1 SGHTA, CDR2 FQGTGA. V lost 1 base and J 2 bases, leaving 15 bases between the germline ends. The CDR3 is made up of 17 amino acids. CDR3 DNA sequence: TGTGCCAGCAGCTTAATGTCCGGCGGGCCTCCCTACAATGAGCAGTTCTTC. It encodes CASSLMSGGPPYNEQFF.

Concerning this clonotype: Just one base apart from a much larger clone, this may be a read error. J is TRBJ2-7 and V is TRBV29-1, with 7 bases lining up with TRBD1. Germline V gives CDR1 SQVTM, CDR2 ANQGSEA. J lost 2 bases, V lost 5 bases, and 6 bases had no gene match. CDR3 length: 13 amino acids. CDR3 region: CSVIQGNTYEQYF. DNA for the CDR3: TGCAGCGTTATACAGGGGAACACCTACGAGCAGTACTTC.

Ten or more counts support this clonotype. This chain joins TRBV7-2 and TRBJ1-5; 7 bases are a match to TRBD1. J lost 0 bases, V lost 1 base, and 12 bases had no gene match. Germline CDR1 reads SGHTA; CDR2 reads FQGNSA. CDR3 length: 19 residues. The CDR3 sequence is CASSLDRPGQIFSNQPQHF. The CDR3, as DNA: TGTGCCAGCAGCTTAGATCGACCGGGACAGATATTTAGCAATCAGCCCCAGCATTTT.

This clonotype was seen ten or more times. The chain couples TRBV12-3 or TRBV12-4 to TRBJ1-2; TRBD1 aligns across 8 bases. This CDR3 is built from 13 residues. Trimming at V came to 5 bases and at J to 2 bases, leaving 1 base not matched to a gene. The CDR3 bases are TGTGCCAGCAGTGGGGACAGGAACTATGGCTACACCTTC. Its translation: CASSGDRNYGYTF.

This clonotype appeared many times. This chain links TRBV29-1 with TRBJ1-1; perhaps TRBD1 as D (5 bases). The germline V gene encodes CDR1 SQVTM and CDR2 ANQGSEA. V was clipped by 4 bases and J by 1 base, with 13 bases between them. This CDR3 is built from 14 residues. The CDR3 protein is CSVVGLKRNTEAFF. The CDR3 bases are TGCAGCGTTGTGGGACTGAAAAGGAACACTGAAGCTTTCTTT.

V and J are TRBV9 and TRBJ2-5; D is possibly TRBD1 or TRBD2 (6 bases each). The germline V gene encodes CDR1 SGDLS and CDR2 YYNGEE. Trimming pared 4 bases from V and 5 bases from J, leaving 15 bases between. The CDR3 is 14 amino acids. CDR3 coding DNA: TGTGCCAGCAGCCAAGAGGGGGGCTGGGAGACCCAGTACTTC. Amino acid sequence: CASSQEGGWETQYF.

The chain is built from TRBV20-1 and TRBJ2-3; D ambiguous. CDR3 length: 14 residues. The V and J ends lost 0 bases and 1 base respectively, with 8 bases between them. Germline V gives CDR1 DFQATT, CDR2 SNEGSKA (reference sequence). CDR3 sequence (DNA): TGCAGTGCTAGAGACAGCTCTGGCACAGATACGCAGTATTTT. Translation: CSARDSSGTDTQYF.

This clonotype was detected ten times or more. J is TRBJ2-5 and V is TRBV27, with 7 bases lining up with TRBD2. CDR1 and CDR2 from the germline V gene are MNHEY and SMNVEV (reference sequence). Trimming took 3 bases from V and 2 from J; bases not matched to a gene: 3. The CDR3 is 14 residues long. The CDR3 loop is CASSFSGYQETQYF. As DNA, the CDR3 is TGTGCCAGCAGTTTTAGCGGGTATCAAGAGACCCAGTACTTC.

To note about this clonotype: This may arise from a read error, as a much more abundant clone is one base away. This sequence joins TRBV9 and TRBJ1-1; maybe TRBD1 (6 bases). CDR1 is SGDLS and CDR2 is YYNGEE in the germline V gene. Trimming left V 4 bases short and J 4 bases short, with 17 bases between. The CDR3 runs to 15 residues. The CDR3 loop is CASSHDRTPGTEAFF. In DNA form, the CDR3 reads TGTGCCAGCAGCCACGACAGGACTCCCGGCACTGAAGCTTTCTTT. The full variable domain, completed using reference TRBV9 and TRBJ1-1, is DSGVTQTPKHLITATGQRVTLRCSPRSGDLSVYWYQQSLDQGLQFLIQYYNGEERAKGNILERFSAQQFPDLHSELNLSSLELGDSALYFCASSHDRTPGTEAFFGQGTRLTVV.

The chain uses TRBV7-9 and TRBJ2-1, with 11 bases fitting TRBD2. Germline CDR1 and CDR2: SEHNR and FQNEAQ (reference sequence). Trimming took 3 bases from V and 5 from J; bases not matched to a gene: 9. CDR3 length: 17 amino acids. The CDR3 nucleotides are TGTGCCAGCAGCTTCACTCTAGCGGGGGGCCGAGACAATGAGCAGTTCTTC. Protein sequence: CASSFTLAGGRDNEQFF.

On this clonotype itself: A much larger clonotype is one base distant, so this may be a read error. The chain is built from TRBV13 and TRBJ2-2; D call uncertain. Germline loops: CDR1 PRHDT, CDR2 FYEKMQ (reference sequence). The CDR3 totals 15 residues. DNA for the CDR3: TGTGCCAGCAGCCCCGAATCAAGGAACACCGAGGAGCTGTTTTTT. As protein: CASSPESRNTEELFF.

This clonotype has ten or more counts. This chain joins TRBV29-1 and TRBJ1-1; tentative D call: TRBD1 (5 bases). V dropped 0 bases and J dropped 3 bases, with 17 bases sitting between them. The CDR3 spans 16 residues. The germline V gene encodes CDR1 SQVTM and CDR2 ANQGSEA. The CDR3 loop is CSVEDVGRETDTEAFF. The CDR3 DNA follows: TGCAGCGTTGAAGATGTCGGCAGGGAGACGGACACTGAAGCTTTCTTT.

This clonotype has at least ten counts. The chain has TRBV7-9 and TRBJ1-2, with TRBD1 matching over 9 bases. This CDR3 contains 14 residues. The ends lost 5 bases at V and 4 bases at J; junction bases unmatched: 5. CDR1 and CDR2 from the germline V gene are SEHNR and FQNEAQ (reference sequence). The DNA of the CDR3 is TGTGCCAGCAGCAAGGGGACAGGGACCTATGGCTACACCTTC. The encoded protein is CASSKGTGTYGYTF.

In its sample, this clonotype was seen a few times. CDR3 in DNA: TGTGCCAGCAGTGTCTCCGGGACATCCAACTACGAGCAGTACTTC. This sequence encodes CASSVSGTSNYEQYF. This chain uses TRBV27 with TRBJ2-7; D possibly corresponds to TRBD1 (6 bases). The V and J ends lost 5 bases and 3 bases respectively, with 17 bases between them. The CDR3 extends over 15 amino acids. Germline CDR1 and CDR2: MNHEY and SMNVEV (reference sequence).

This clonotype was detected many times. The V gene is TRBV6-5, the J gene TRBJ2-3; 8 bases map to TRBD2. Germline values: CDR1 MNHEY, CDR2 SVGAGI. The CDR3 is 16 residues long. Trimming at V came to 5 bases and at J to 1 base, leaving 8 bases not matched to a gene. The CDR3 sequence: CASSTGTRGGTDTQYF. The CDR3 DNA reads as TGTGCCAGCAGTACCGGGACTAGGGGTGGCACAGATACGCAGTATTTT.

The sample holds many counts of this clonotype. CDR3: CASSQESGLNTEAFF. As DNA, the CDR3 is TGTGCCAGCAGCCAAGAATCCGGTTTGAACACTGAAGCTTTCTTT. The genes are TRBV4-2 and TRBJ1-1; no clear D gene. The CDR3 covers 15 residues. Germline V gene lookup returns CDR1 LGHNA and CDR2 YNFKEQ. Between the trimmed V and J ends, which lost 0 bases and 0 bases, there was a span of 8 bases.

This clonotype was seen at least ten times. The chain joins TRBV7-8 to TRBJ1-2, with TRBD1 matching over 7 bases. The V gene end was trimmed by 5 bases and the J gene end by 4 bases; junction bases not matched to a gene: 4. The length of the CDR3 is 13 residues. Germline CDR1 SGHVS, CDR2 FQNEAQ. The DNA for the CDR3 is TGTGCCAGCAGCCAGGGACAGTTCTATGGCTACACCTTC. Amino acids: CASSQGQFYGYTF. Combining the CDR3 with reference TRBV7-8 and TRBJ1-2 gives the whole variable domain GAGVSQSPRYKVAKRGQDVALRCDPISGHVSLFWYQQALGQGPEFLTYFQNEAQLDKSGLPSDRFFAERPEGSVSTLKIQRTQQEDSAVYLCASSQGQFYGYTFGSGTRLTVV.

In this sample, this clonotype turned up many times. The V gene is TRBV5-6, the J gene TRBJ2-7, with D perhaps TRBD2 (5 bases). Trimming removed 5 bases at V and 5 bases at J, with 17 bases between. This CDR3 region has 14 residues. The V gene's germline CDR1 is SGHDT and CDR2 YYEEEE. CDR3 in DNA: TGTGCCAGCAGTCGACCTCCGAGCGGCGACGAGCAGTACTTC. It is translated as CASSRPPSGDEQYF.

This clonotype was observed at least ten times. The V gene is TRBV4-1, the J gene TRBJ2-1, with 8 bases identical to TRBD1. Germline V lookup: CDR1 MGHRA, CDR2 YSYEKL. The CDR3 extends over 15 amino acids. The V and J ends lost 0 bases and 4 bases, in that order; junction bases with no gene match: 2. The CDR3 nucleotides read TGCGCCAGCAGCCAAGATGGGACAGGATACAATGAGCAGTTCTTC. Translation gives CASSQDGTGYNEQFF.

This clonotype has a count of ten or more. This sequence joins TRBV27 and TRBJ1-2; 10 bases align to TRBD1. The length of the CDR3 is 15 residues. V lost 5 bases and J lost 4; bases outside the gene matches: 7. CDR1 is MNHEY and CDR2 is SMNVEV in the germline V gene (reference sequence). In DNA form, the CDR3 reads TGTGCCAGCAGTCCCCGGACAGGGGGAAGCTATGGCTACACCTTC. It encodes CASSPRTGGSYGYTF.

The chain is built from TRBV27 and TRBJ2-7, with D uncertain. Germline CDR1 is MNHEY and CDR2 is SMNVEV (reference sequence). The CDR3 consists of 12 residues. V lost 4 bases and J lost 3, with 7 bases in between. The CDR3 spells CASSWNSYEQYF. DNA for the CDR3: TGTGCCAGCAGTTGGAATAGCTACGAGCAGTACTTC.